A selection of T cell receptor beta chains follows, all from one sample in a study of cytomegalovirus exposure and HLA in healthy donors. Produced via immunoSEQ multiplex PCR; TCRdb's table is partial and in-frame only. There are some 200,000 clones in the sample, with roughly 1.1% held by the top ten. The sample consisted of PBMCs. These receptors originate from a girl aged 2-10 years in good health and CMV-seropositive. CDR3s leave out the opening cysteine and the closing phenylalanine or tryptophan.

j_gene: TRBJ1-3
v_gene: TRBV4-1
CDR3aa: ASSRGEGGNTIY

j_gene: TRBJ2-6
v_gene: TRBV10-2
CDR3aa: ASSEWPPGQGAGGANVLT

j_gene: TRBJ2-7
v_gene: TRBV19
CDR3aa: ASSSGILRWEQY

j_gene: TRBJ1-1
v_gene: TRBV19
CDR3aa: ASSRGLTGTEAF

j_gene: TRBJ1-2
v_gene: TRBV15
CDR3aa: ATSVAIQGYGYT

j_gene: TRBJ2-7
v_gene: TRBV4-1
CDR3aa: ASSQEGAGSYEQY

j_gene: TRBJ1-2
v_gene: TRBV6-1
CDR3aa: ASSEMGTPNYGYT

j_gene: TRBJ2-2
v_gene: TRBV29-1
CDR3aa: SVERDRETGELF

j_gene: TRBJ2-7
v_gene: TRBV14
CDR3aa: ASSQDPKRDDYEQY

j_gene: TRBJ1-4
v_gene: TRBV30
CDR3aa: AWDPGTTNEKLF

j_gene: NA
v_gene: TRBV28
CDR3aa: ASSLPGTGLWMPSYEQY

j_gene: TRBJ1-6
v_gene: TRBV10-3
CDR3aa: AISEERVYSPLH

j_gene: TRBJ1-5
v_gene: TRBV5-6
CDR3aa: ASSFRGNQPQH

j_gene: TRBJ2-3
v_gene: TRBV5-4
CDR3aa: ASSFGPFPTDTQY

j_gene: TRBJ2-1
v_gene: TRBV7-9
CDR3aa: ASSPDRGLRNEQF

j_gene: TRBJ2-2
v_gene: TRBV19
CDR3aa: ASSIQGAQPGELF

j_gene: TRBJ2-7
v_gene: TRBV28
CDR3aa: ASSLMSPSAGYEQY

j_gene: TRBJ2-5
v_gene: TRBV2
CDR3aa: ASSEAFTQETQY

j_gene: TRBJ2-2
v_gene: TRBV6-5
CDR3aa: ASRTRTLSTGELF

j_gene: TRBJ1-4
v_gene: TRBV5-4
CDR3aa: ASSTGTDNEKLF

j_gene: TRBJ1-5
v_gene: TRBV6-1
CDR3aa: ASSAPGTLAQPQH

j_gene: TRBJ2-7
v_gene: TRBV28
CDR3aa: ASSLSVAGGSEQY

j_gene: TRBJ1-5
v_gene: TRBV19
CDR3aa: ASSMIDGDQPQH

j_gene: TRBJ2-7
v_gene: TRBV28
CDR3aa: ASSLGARGGEQY

j_gene: TRBJ1-5
v_gene: TRBV6-1
CDR3aa: ASSDTGSNQPQH

j_gene: TRBJ1-1
v_gene: TRBV6-1
CDR3aa: ASSERGNTEAF

j_gene: TRBJ2-2
v_gene: TRBV27
CDR3aa: ASSPVLAGELF

j_gene: TRBJ1-4
v_gene: TRBV28
CDR3aa: ASSLTGQETSGEKLF

j_gene: TRBJ1-2
v_gene: TRBV27
CDR3aa: ASSRQGGRGGYT

j_gene: TRBJ2-7
v_gene: TRBV5-4
CDR3aa: ASSLEGARLAGGSSQY

j_gene: TRBJ2-5
v_gene: TRBV6-6
CDR3aa: ASSYVLAGQETQY

j_gene: NA
v_gene: TRBV6-5
CDR3aa: ASSRGQYLYEQY

j_gene: TRBJ2-2
v_gene: TRBV5-1
CDR3aa: ASSQDRTGELF

j_gene: TRBJ1-2
v_gene: TRBV6-6
CDR3aa: ASSSGLGGYGYT

j_gene: TRBJ1-1
v_gene: TRBV25-1
CDR3aa: ASSEFGLNTEAF

j_gene: TRBJ1-2
v_gene: TRBV7-2
CDR3aa: ASSRDRADYGYT

j_gene: TRBJ2-2
v_gene: TRBV7-9
CDR3aa: ASSLIHAGLQNTGELF

j_gene: TRBJ2-7
v_gene: TRBV2
CDR3aa: ASGGDSYEQY

j_gene: TRBJ1-4
v_gene: TRBV7-9
CDR3aa: ASSAGFDRNNEKLF

j_gene: TRBJ1-5
v_gene: TRBV4-1
CDR3aa: ASSQVGGGNQPQH

j_gene: TRBJ2-5
v_gene: TRBV10-3
CDR3aa: AISGGTGSETQY

j_gene: TRBJ1-1
v_gene: TRBV29-1
CDR3aa: SVLGPGGNTEAF

j_gene: TRBJ2-7
v_gene: TRBV6-1
CDR3aa: ASSELRGTLEGEQY

j_gene: TRBJ1-1
v_gene: TRBV28
CDR3aa: ASITVMNTEAF

j_gene: TRBJ2-2
v_gene: TRBV6-5
CDR3aa: ASSKTGVGELF

j_gene: TRBJ1-4
v_gene: TRBV15
CDR3aa: ATRKGIPSEKLF

j_gene: TRBJ2-3
v_gene: TRBV5-1
CDR3aa: ASSPRQDLTDTQY

j_gene: TRBJ1-5
v_gene: TRBV29-1
CDR3aa: SVRTGKNQPQH

j_gene: TRBJ2-3
v_gene: TRBV4-1
CDR3aa: ASSQEAFQAGGTDTQY

j_gene: TRBJ2-4
v_gene: TRBV15
CDR3aa: ATSRGRDSKNIQY

j_gene: TRBJ2-1
v_gene: TRBV27
CDR3aa: ASSYISGRSSYNEQF

j_gene: TRBJ1-1
v_gene: TRBV29-1
CDR3aa: SARDRGLTEAF

j_gene: TRBJ2-7
v_gene: TRBV7-2
CDR3aa: ASRPTPGDSYEQY

j_gene: TRBJ2-5
v_gene: TRBV5-1
CDR3aa: ASSTLQTGDQETQY

j_gene: TRBJ2-7
v_gene: TRBV29-1
CDR3aa: SVMAGGPYEQY